This TCR beta chain came from a study of T cell responses to AZD1222 COVID-19 vaccine. Using immunoSEQ multiplex PCR, the repertoire was profiled, and TCRdb retains in-frame clones only, with some absent. Of approximately 61,000 clones in the sample, 81% were seen once. J lost 5 bases, V lost 4 bases, and 9 bases had no gene match. This CDR3 is built from 15 residues. Germline V gene sequence: CDR1 LGHDT, CDR2 YNNKEL (reference sequence). This clone was detected once. The material sequenced was peripheral blood, taken 28 days after the second AZD1222 dose. The receptor comes from an adult who received the AZD1222 COVID-19 vaccine. The genes are TRBV3-1 (or the pseudogene TRBV3-2) and TRBJ2-5; 8 positions agree with TRBD1. In DNA, the CDR3 is TGTGCCAGCAGCCGCCTGGACAGGGCCGGGGAGACCCAGTACTTC. Translating gives CASSRLDRAGETQYF.